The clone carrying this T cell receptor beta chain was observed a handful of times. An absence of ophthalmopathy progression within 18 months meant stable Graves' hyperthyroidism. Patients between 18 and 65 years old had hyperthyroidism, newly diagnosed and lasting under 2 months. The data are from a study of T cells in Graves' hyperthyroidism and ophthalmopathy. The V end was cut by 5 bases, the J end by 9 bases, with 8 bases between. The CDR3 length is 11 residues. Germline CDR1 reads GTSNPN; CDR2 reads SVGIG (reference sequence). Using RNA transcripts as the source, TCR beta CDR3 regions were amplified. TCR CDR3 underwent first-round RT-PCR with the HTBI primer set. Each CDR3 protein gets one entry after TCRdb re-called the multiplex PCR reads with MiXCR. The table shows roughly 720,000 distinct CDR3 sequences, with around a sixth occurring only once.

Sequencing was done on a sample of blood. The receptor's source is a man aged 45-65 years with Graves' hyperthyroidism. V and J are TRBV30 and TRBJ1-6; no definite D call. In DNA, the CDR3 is TGTGCCTGGGGGTTGGGTTCACCCCTCCACTTT. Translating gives CAWGLGSPLHF.